This is a list of T cell receptor beta chains from one sample in a study of CD8 T cells in Susac syndrome. TCRdb processed the immunoSEQ multiplex PCR reads anew with MiXCR; each CDR3 protein has one entry. The sample has 300,000 to 350,000 distinct CDR3 sequences, about 90% seen once. Sequenced material: CD4+ T cells from PBMCs. The receptor source for this set is a human donor with multiple sclerosis. CDR3s include the opening cysteine and the closing phenylalanine or tryptophan. A D gene is named only where the DNA matches it firmly. Clone size is shown for a subset of rows, as once, few, many or a class of expanded clone.

j_call: TRBJ2-2
d_call: -
clone_size: -
v_call: TRBV6-4
cdr3_nt: TGTGCCAGCAGTCCCGACCGCGTGGCCGGGGAGCTGTTTTTT
cdr3_aa: CASSPDRVAGELFF

j_call: TRBJ2-1
d_call: TRBD2
clone_size: once
v_call: TRBV30
cdr3_nt: TGTGCCTGGAGTAGGGCTAGCGGGAGATCTTACAATGAGCAGTTCTTC
cdr3_aa: CAWSRASGRSYNEQFF

j_call: TRBJ2-2
d_call: TRBD1
clone_size: -
v_call: TRBV4-3
cdr3_nt: TGCGCCAGCAGTGCCTTCACAGGGGACGCCGGCACCGGGGAGCTGTTTTTT
cdr3_aa: CASSAFTGDAGTGELFF

j_call: TRBJ2-5
d_call: -
clone_size: -
v_call: TRBV9
cdr3_nt: TGTGCCAGCAGCGCCAACCCGGGACACAGAGAGACCCAGTACTTC
cdr3_aa: CASSANPGHRETQYF

j_call: TRBJ2-2
d_call: -
clone_size: -
v_call: TRBV7-9
cdr3_nt: TGTGCCAGCAGCTTAATGGGCTATATGACCGGGGAGCTGTTTTTT
cdr3_aa: CASSLMGYMTGELFF

j_call: TRBJ2-6
d_call: -
clone_size: -
v_call: TRBV5-5
cdr3_nt: TGTGCCAGCAGCTGGCCGGTCACAGGGTCTGGGGCCAACGTCCTGACTTTC
cdr3_aa: CASSWPVTGSGANVLTF

j_call: TRBJ2-7
d_call: TRBD1
clone_size: -
v_call: TRBV6-6
cdr3_nt: TGTGCCAGCAGTTACTGGGGACAGCGCTACGAGCAGTACTTC
cdr3_aa: CASSYWGQRYEQYF

j_call: TRBJ2-1
d_call: TRBD1
clone_size: -
v_call: TRBV29-1
cdr3_nt: TGCAGCGTTGAGCTCCGGACAGGGCTTAAAAATGAGCAGTTCTTC
cdr3_aa: CSVELRTGLKNEQFF

j_call: TRBJ2-3
d_call: -
clone_size: -
v_call: TRBV5-1
cdr3_nt: TGCGCCAGCAGAGGCGGGGGCTCAGCCGTCACAGATACGCAGTATTTT
cdr3_aa: CASRGGGSAVTDTQYF

j_call: TRBJ1-2
d_call: -
clone_size: -
v_call: TRBV18
cdr3_nt: TGTGCCAGCTCACCACCCAATGAAGGGCCCTATGGCTACACCTTC
cdr3_aa: CASSPPNEGPYGYTF

j_call: TRBJ2-7
d_call: -
clone_size: -
v_call: TRBV12-3/TRBV12-4
cdr3_nt: TGTGCCAGCAGTTCAGCAGGCGGCATCTCCTACGAGCAGTACTTC
cdr3_aa: CASSSAGGISYEQYF